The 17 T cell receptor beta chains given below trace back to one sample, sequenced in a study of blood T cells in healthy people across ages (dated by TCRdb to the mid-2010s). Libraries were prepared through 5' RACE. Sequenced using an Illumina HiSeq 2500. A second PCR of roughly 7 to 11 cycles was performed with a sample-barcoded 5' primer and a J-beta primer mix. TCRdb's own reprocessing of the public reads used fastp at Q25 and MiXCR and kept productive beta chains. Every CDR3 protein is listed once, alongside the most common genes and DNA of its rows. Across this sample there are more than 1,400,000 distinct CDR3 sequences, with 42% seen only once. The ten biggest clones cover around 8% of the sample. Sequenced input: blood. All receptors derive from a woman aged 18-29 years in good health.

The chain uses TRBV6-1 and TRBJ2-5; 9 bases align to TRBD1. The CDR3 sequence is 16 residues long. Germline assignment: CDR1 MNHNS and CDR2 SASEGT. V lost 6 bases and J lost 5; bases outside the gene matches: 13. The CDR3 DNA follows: TGTGCCAGCAGGCTGGACAGGGGATATTCTGGGGAGACCCAGTACTTC. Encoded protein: CASRLDRGYSGETQYF.

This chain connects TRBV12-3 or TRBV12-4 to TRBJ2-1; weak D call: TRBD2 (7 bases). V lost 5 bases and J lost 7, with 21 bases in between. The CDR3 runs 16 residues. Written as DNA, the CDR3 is TGTGCCAGCAGTCCGCCTTTTAGGGGGGGCGGGAATGAGCAGTTCTTC. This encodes CASSPPFRGGGNEQFF.

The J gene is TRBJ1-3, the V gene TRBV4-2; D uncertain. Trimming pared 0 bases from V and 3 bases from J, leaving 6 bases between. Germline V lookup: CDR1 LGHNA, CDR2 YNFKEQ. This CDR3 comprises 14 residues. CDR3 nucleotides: TGTGCCAGCAGCCAAGACGGCGGTGGAAACACCATATATTTT. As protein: CASSQDGGGNTIYF.

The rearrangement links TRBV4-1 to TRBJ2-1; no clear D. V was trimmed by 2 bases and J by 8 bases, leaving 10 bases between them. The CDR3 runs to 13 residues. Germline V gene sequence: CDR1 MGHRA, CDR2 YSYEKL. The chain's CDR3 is CASSQSGQDEQFF. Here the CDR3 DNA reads TGCGCCAGCAGCCAATCTGGGCAGGATGAGCAGTTCTTC.

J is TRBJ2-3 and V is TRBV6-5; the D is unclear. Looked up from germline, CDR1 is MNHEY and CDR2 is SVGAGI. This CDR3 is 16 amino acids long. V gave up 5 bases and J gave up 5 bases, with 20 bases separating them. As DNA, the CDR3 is TGTGCCAGCAGTAACCAGGAGAAGCGAAACAAAGATACGCAGTATTTT. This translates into CASSNQEKRNKDTQYF.

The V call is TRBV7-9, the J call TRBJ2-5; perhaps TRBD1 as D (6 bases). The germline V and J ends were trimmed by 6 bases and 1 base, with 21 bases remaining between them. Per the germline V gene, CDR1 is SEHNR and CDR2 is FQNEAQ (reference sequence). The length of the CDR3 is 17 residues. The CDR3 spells CASSSGVGAGSQETQYF. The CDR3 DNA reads TGTGCCAGCAGTTCAGGGGTCGGTGCGGGTTCCCAAGAGACCCAGTACTTC.

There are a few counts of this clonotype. The DNA for the CDR3 is TGTGCCAGCGCGATTATAGGGAGTGAAGAGAGCTATGGCTACACCTTC. It specifies CASAIIGSEESYGYTF. V and J are TRBV9 and TRBJ1-2, with D unresolved. The germline V gene encodes CDR1 SGDLS and CDR2 YYNGEE. Trimming removed 7 bases from V and 4 bases from J, with 23 bases in between. The CDR3 sequence is 16 residues long. The complete variable domain, with remaining parts taken from reference TRBV9 and TRBJ1-2, reads DSGVTQTPKHLITATGQRVTLRCSPRSGDLSVYWYQQSLDQGLQFLIQYYNGEERAKGNILERFSAQQFPDLHSELNLSSLELGDSALYFCASAIIGSEESYGYTFGSGTRLTVV.

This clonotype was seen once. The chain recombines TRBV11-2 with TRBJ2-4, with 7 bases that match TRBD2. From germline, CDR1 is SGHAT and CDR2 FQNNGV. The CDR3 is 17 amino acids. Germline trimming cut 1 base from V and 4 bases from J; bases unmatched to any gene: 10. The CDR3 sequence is CASSLGGLADLKNIQYF. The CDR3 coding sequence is TGTGCCAGCAGCTTAGGTGGTCTAGCGGATCTTAAAAACATTCAGTACTTC. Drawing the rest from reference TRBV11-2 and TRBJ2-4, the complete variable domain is EAGVAQSPRYKIIEKRQSVAFWCNPISGHATLYWYQQILGQGPKLLIQFQNNGVVDDSQLPKDRFSAERLKGVDSTLKIQPAKLEDSAVYLCASSLGGLADLKNIQYFGAGTRLSVL.

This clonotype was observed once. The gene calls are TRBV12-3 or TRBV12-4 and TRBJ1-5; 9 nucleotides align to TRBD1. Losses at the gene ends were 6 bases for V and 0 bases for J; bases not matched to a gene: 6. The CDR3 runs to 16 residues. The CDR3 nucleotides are TGTGCCAGCAGCTCACAGGGGGCCAATAGCAATCAGCCCCAGCATTTT. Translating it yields CASSSQGANSNQPQHF.

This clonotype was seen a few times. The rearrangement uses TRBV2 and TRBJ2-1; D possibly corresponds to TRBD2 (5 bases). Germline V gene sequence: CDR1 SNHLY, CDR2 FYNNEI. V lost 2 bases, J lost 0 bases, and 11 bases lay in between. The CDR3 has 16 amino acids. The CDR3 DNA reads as TGTGCCAGCAGTGAAACAGCGGCAAGCTCCTACAATGAGCAGTTCTTC. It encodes CASSETAASSYNEQFF.

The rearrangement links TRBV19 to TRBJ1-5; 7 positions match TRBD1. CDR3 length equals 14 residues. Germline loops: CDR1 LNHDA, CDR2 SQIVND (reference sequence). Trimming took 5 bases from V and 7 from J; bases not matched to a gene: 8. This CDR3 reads CASSPDRVGQPQHF. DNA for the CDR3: TGTGCCAGTAGTCCAGACAGGGTTGGGCAGCCCCAGCATTTT.

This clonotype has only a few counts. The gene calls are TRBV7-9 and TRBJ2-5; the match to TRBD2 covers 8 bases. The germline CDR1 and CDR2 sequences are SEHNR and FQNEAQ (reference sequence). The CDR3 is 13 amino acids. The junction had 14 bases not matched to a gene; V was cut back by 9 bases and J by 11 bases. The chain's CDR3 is CARGGRRNNEQYF. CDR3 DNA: TGTGCCAGGGGCGGGAGGCGTAACAATGAGCAGTACTTC. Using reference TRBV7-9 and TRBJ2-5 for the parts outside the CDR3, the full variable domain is DTGVSQNPRHKITKRGQNVTFRCDPISEHNRLYWYRQTLGQGPEFLTYFQNEAQLEKSRLLSDRFSAERPKGSFSTLEIQRTEQGDSAMYLCARGGRRNNEQYFGPGTRLLVL.

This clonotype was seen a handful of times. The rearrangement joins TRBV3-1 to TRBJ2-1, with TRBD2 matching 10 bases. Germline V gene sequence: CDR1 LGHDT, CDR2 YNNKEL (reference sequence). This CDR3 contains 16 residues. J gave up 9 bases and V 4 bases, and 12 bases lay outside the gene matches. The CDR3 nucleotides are TGTGCCAGCAGCCGCCGACAGAGCGGGGGGGGAATTGAGCAGTTCTTC. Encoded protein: CASSRRQSGGGIEQFF.

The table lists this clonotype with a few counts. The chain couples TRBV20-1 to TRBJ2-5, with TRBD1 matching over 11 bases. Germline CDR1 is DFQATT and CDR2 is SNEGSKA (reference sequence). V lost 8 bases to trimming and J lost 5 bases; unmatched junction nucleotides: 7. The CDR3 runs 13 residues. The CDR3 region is CSPGQGAGETQYF. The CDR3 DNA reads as TGCAGTCCTGGACAGGGGGCAGGGGAGACCCAGTACTTC.

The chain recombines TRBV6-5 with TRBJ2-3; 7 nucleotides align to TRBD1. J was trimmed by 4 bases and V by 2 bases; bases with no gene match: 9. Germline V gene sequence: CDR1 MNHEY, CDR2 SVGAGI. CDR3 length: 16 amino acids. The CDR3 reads CASSYVTTQGSDTQYF. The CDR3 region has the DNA TGTGCCAGCAGTTACGTAACCACACAGGGGTCAGATACGCAGTATTTT.

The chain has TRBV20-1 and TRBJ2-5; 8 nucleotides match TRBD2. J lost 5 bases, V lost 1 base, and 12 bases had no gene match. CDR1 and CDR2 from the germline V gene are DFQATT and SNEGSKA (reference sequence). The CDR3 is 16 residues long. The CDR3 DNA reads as TGCAGTGCTAGAGCCGTTAGCGGGACCCCGGGGGAGACCCAGTACTTC. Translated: CSARAVSGTPGETQYF.

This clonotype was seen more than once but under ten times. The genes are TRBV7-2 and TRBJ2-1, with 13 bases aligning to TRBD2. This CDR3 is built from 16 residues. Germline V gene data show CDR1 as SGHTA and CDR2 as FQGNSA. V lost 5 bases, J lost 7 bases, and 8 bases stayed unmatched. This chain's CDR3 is CASSATGLAGENEQFF. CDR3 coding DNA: TGTGCCAGCAGCGCGACCGGACTAGCGGGAGAAAATGAGCAGTTCTTC.